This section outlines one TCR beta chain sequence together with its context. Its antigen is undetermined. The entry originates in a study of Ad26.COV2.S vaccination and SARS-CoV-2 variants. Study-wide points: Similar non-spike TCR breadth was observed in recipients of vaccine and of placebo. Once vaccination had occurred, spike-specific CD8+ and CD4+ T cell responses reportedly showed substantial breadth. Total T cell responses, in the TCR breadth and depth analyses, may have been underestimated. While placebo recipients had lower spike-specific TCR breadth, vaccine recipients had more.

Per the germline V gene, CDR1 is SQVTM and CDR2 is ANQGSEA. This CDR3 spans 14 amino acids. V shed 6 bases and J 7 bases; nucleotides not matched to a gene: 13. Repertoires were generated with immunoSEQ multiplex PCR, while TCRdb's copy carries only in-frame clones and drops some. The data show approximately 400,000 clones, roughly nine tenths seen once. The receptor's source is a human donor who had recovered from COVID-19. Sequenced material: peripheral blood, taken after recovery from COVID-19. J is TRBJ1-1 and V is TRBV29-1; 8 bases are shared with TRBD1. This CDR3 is CSVVDRVGLFEAFF. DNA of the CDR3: TGCAGCGTGGTGGACAGGGTCGGTCTTTTTGAAGCTTTCTTT.